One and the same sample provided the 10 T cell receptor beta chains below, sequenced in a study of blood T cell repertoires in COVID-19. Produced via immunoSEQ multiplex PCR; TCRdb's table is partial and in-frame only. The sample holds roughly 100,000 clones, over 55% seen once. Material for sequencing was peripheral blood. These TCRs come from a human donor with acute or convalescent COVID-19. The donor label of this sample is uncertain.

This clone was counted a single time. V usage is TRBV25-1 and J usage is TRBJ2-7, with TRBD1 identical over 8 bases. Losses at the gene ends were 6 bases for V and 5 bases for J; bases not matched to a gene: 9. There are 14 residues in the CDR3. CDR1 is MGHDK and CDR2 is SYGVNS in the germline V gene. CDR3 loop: CASSPRGRVNEQYF. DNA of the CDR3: TGTGCCAGCAGCCCCAGGGGGCGAGTCAACGAGCAGTACTTC.

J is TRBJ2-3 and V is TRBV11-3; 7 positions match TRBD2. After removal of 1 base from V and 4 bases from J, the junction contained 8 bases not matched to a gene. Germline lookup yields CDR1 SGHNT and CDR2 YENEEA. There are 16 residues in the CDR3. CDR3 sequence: CASSLGASGGADTQYF. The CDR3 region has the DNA TGTGCCAGCAGCTTAGGGGCTAGCGGTGGTGCAGATACGCAGTATTTT.

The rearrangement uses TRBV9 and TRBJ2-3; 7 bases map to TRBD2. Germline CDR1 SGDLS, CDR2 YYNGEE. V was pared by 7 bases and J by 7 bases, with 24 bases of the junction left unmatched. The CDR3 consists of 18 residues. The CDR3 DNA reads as TGTGCCAGCCACAAGGGGCGGGGGAGATATTTAGTCGGGAATACGCAGTATTTT. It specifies CASHKGRGRYLVGNTQYF.

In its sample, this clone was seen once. CDR3 DNA: TGTGCCAGCAGCTTAAGACCGGGACAGTACACAGATACGCAGTATTTT. Translating it yields CASSLRPGQYTDTQYF. The chain joins TRBV7-2 to TRBJ2-3; 7 bases agree with TRBD1. The CDR3 has 16 residues. Germline trimming cut 2 bases from V and 2 bases from J; bases unmatched to any gene: 7. Germline CDR1 SGHTA, CDR2 FQGNSA.

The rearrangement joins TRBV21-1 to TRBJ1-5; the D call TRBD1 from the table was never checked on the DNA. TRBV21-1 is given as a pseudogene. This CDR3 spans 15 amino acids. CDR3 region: CASGLGACGNQPQHF. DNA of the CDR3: TGTGCCAGCGGGCTGGGGGCTTGTGGCAATCAGCCCCAGCATTTT.

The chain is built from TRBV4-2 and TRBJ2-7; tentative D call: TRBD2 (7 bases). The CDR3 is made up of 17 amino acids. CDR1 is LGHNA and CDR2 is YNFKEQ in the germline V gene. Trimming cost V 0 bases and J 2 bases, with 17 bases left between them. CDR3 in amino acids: CASSQETKGGVTYEQYF. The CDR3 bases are TGTGCCAGCAGCCAAGAAACCAAGGGGGGGGTCACCTACGAGCAGTACTTC.

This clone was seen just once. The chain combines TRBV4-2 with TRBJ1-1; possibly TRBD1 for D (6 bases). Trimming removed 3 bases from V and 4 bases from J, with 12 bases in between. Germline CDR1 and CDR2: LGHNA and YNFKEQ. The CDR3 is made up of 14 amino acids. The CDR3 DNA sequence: TGTGCCAGCAGCCATCAGGGGCTGAGCACTGAAGCTTTCTTT. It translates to CASSHQGLSTEAFF.

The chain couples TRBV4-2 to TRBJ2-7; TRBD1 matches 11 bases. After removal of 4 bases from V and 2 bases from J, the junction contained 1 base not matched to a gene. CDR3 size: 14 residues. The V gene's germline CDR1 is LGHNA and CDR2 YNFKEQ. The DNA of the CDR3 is TGTGCCAGCAGCCGGGACAGGGGGACCTACGAGCAGTACGTC. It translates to CASSRDRGTYEQYV.

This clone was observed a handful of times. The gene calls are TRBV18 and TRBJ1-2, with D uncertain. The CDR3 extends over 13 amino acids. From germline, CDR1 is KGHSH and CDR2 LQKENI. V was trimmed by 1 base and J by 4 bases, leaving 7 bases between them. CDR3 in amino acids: CASSPRRSYGYTF. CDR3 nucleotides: TGTGCCAGCTCACCACGCAGGTCCTATGGCTACACCTTC.

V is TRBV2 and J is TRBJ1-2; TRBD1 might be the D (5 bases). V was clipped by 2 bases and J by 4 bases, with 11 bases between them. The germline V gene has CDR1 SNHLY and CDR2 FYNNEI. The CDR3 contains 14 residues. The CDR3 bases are TGTGCCAGCAGTGAACGCTTGCAGGGCTATGGCTACACCTTC. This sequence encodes CASSERLQGYGYTF.